A selection of T cell receptor beta chains follows, all from one sample in a study of T cell responses to AZD1222 COVID-19 vaccine. TCRdb keeps only in-frame clones here, not all; method: immunoSEQ multiplex PCR. The profile covers 85,000 to 130,000 clones, with approximately 88% appearing a single time and around 9.4% taken by the ten largest. The sequenced sample was peripheral blood, obtained on day 0 of AZD1222 vaccination. The receptors originated from an adult in good health. Each CDR3 is given with its conserved first and last residue. The order of the fields is D gene, J gene, V gene, clone size, CDR3 protein, CDR3 DNA. D genes are given only for firm matches. The listing skips clone size in some rows; elsewhere it reads once, few, many or a size class.

TRBD1	TRBJ1-6	TRBV19	-	CASSTDRGQNSPLHF	TGTGCCAGTAGTACGGACAGGGGGCAGAATTCACCCCTCCACTTT
-	TRBJ2-7	TRBV4-1	-	CASSHFPKLTYEQYF	TGCGCCAGCAGCCACTTTCCAAAGCTTACCTACGAGCAGTACTTC
-	TRBJ1-5	TRBV6-1	-	CASSEARGLRQPQHF	TGTGCCAGCAGTGAAGCGAGAGGTCTTCGGCAGCCCCAGCATTTT
TRBD1	TRBJ2-3	TRBV19	-	CASSIGDRGRTDTQYF	TGTGCCAGTAGTATCGGGGACAGGGGGAGAACAGATACGCAGTATTTT
TRBD2	TRBJ2-4	TRBV7-2	-	CASSLGSGLAGGQGIQYF	TGTGCCAGCAGCTTAGGTTCGGGACTAGCGGGAGGGCAGGGTATTCAGTACTTC
TRBD1	TRBJ1-1	TRBV5-1	once	CASSNLQGANTEAFF	TGCGCCAGCAGCAACCTGCAGGGGGCGAACACTGAAGCTTTCTTT
TRBD2	TRBJ2-4	TRBV27	-	CASSPTSHENIQYF	TGTGCCAGCAGCCCGACTAGCCACGAAAACATTCAGTACTTC
-	TRBJ1-6	TRBV19	-	CASSMPLGNEESPLHF	TGTGCCAGTAGTATGCCCCTGGGGAACGAAGAGTCACCCCTCCACTTT
TRBD1	TRBJ1-1	TRBV29-1	-	CSVDGTGAVSAFF	TGCAGCGTTGATGGGACAGGGGCCGTTTCAGCTTTCTTT
-	TRBJ2-5	TRBV7-5	-	CARSLAVAGEVLETQYF	TGTGCCAGAAGCTTAGCGGTGGCGGGAGAAGTTTTAGAGACCCAGTACTTC
-	TRBJ2-1	TRBV9	-	CASSGRQVNEQFF	TGTGCCAGCAGCGGCCGACAGGTTAATGAGCAGTTCTTC
TRBD1	TRBJ1-1	TRBV7-7	once	CASSLTGASEAFF	TGTGCTAGCAGCTTAACAGGGGCATCTGAAGCTTTCTTT
-	TRBJ2-1	TRBV7-3	-	CASSARQNNEQFF	TGTGCCAGCAGCGCCCGACAGAACAATGAGCAGTTCTTC
-	TRBJ2-1	TRBV28	-	CASSLRRTGTKSEQFF	TGTGCCAGCAGTTTACGGAGAACAGGGACTAAGAGTGAGCAGTTCTTC
-	TRBJ2-7	TRBV7-9	-	CASSLGFGSLYEQYF	TGTGCCAGCAGCTTAGGGTTCGGCAGCCTTTACGAGCAGTACTTC
-	TRBJ2-1	TRBV24-1	-	CATSDFIVGGYAEQFF	TGTGCCACCAGTGATTTTATTGTAGGGGGTTACGCTGAGCAGTTCTTC
-	TRBJ1-1	TRBV7-2	-	CASSRRTDTEAFF	TGTGCCAGCAGCCGTCGGACGGACACTGAAGCTTTCTTT
TRBD1	TRBJ1-6	TRBV14	-	CASSQATGTGFSPLHF	TGTGCCAGCAGCCAAGCCACCGGGACAGGTTTTTCACCCCTCCACTTT
-	TRBJ2-2	TRBV5-1	-	CASSLAIRGPGELFF	TGCGCCAGCAGCTTGGCCATCAGGGGCCCCGGGGAGCTGTTTTTT
-	TRBJ2-3	TRBV18	once	CASSPPAKDTQYF	TGTGCCAGCTCACCACCGGCTAAAGATACGCAGTATTTT
-	TRBJ1-2	TRBV6-1	-	CASSEAWQNYGYTF	TGTGCCAGCAGTGAAGCTTGGCAGAACTATGGCTACACCTTC
-	TRBJ2-3	TRBV7-2	-	CASSPDRRVQYF	TGTGCCAGCAGCCCCGACCGAAGAGTGCAGTATTTT
-	TRBJ1-2	TRBV3-1/TRBV3-2	-	CASSQDKAEGYTF	TGTGCCAGCAGCCAAGATAAGGCGGAAGGCTACACCTTC
-	TRBJ2-5	TRBV19	-	CASSRAGNQETQYF	TGTGCCAGTAGTAGGGCGGGCAACCAAGAGACCCAGTACTTC
TRBD2	TRBJ2-7	TRBV9	-	CASSPGGGRAYEQYF	TGTGCCAGCAGCCCGGGGGGTGGCAGGGCCTACGAGCAGTACTTC
-	TRBJ2-7	TRBV2	-	CASSIQGQDEQYF	TGTGCCAGCTCAATACAGGGTCAGGACGAGCAGTACTTC
TRBD1	TRBJ1-4	TRBV30	-	CAYGQGREKLFF	TGTGCCTACGGACAGGGTAGAGAAAAACTGTTTTTT
TRBD1	TRBJ1-2	TRBV28	-	CASSPTGTGYIGYTF	TGTGCCAGCAGTCCCACCGGGACAGGGTATATTGGCTACACCTTC
-	TRBJ2-3	TRBV7-2	-	CASSSPRVQGYTQYF	TGTGCCAGCAGCTCGCCGCGCGTTCAGGGGTATACGCAGTATTTT
-	TRBJ2-7	TRBV18	-	CASSQNRDPLEQYF	TGTGCCAGCTCACAAAACCGGGACCCCCTCGAGCAGTACTTC
-	TRBJ2-1	TRBV7-9	-	CASSFRGAAYNEQFF	TGTGCCAGCAGCTTCCGGGGGGCGGCCTACAATGAGCAGTTCTTC
TRBD2	TRBJ2-1	TRBV19	-	CASSAPGGGIGQFF	TGTGCCAGTAGTGCCCCGGGCGGGGGTATTGGGCAGTTCTTC
-	TRBJ1-1	TRBV5-6	-	CASSLVQGRTEAFF	TGTGCCAGCAGCTTGGTCCAGGGGCGGACTGAAGCTTTCTTT
-	TRBJ1-1	TRBV21-1	-	CASGFQYFYGLCTEAFF	TGTGCCAGCGGGTTCCAATATTTTTATGGGCTCTGCACTGAAGCTTTCTTT
-	TRBJ2-7	TRBV11-2	-	CASSLSLSSYEQYF	TGTGCCAGCAGCTTAAGTCTCAGCTCCTACGAGCAGTACTTC
-	TRBJ1-2	TRBV6-5	-	CASSPGRSAYGYTF	TGTGCCAGCAGTCCGGGACGGAGTGCCTATGGCTACACCTTC
TRBD1	TRBJ1-5	TRBV6-5	-	CASSYSADRGNQPQHF	TGTGCCAGCAGTTACTCGGCCGACAGGGGCAATCAGCCCCAGCATTTT
-	TRBJ2-4	TRBV7-9	-	CASSLRGTAMSKNIQYF	TGTGCCAGCAGCTTAAGGGGGACCGCAATGTCCAAAAACATTCAGTACTTC
-	TRBJ2-7	TRBV7-8	once	CASSRDVAYEQYF	TGTGCCAGCAGCCGAGACGTAGCCTACGAGCAGTACTTC
-	TRBJ2-7	TRBV7-2	-	CASSLARDRVYEQYF	TGTGCCAGCAGCTTAGCTCGGGACCGGGTATACGAGCAGTACTTC
-	TRBJ1-5	TRBV5-6	-	CASSPRGQPQHF	TGTGCCAGCAGCCCCAGGGGTCAGCCCCAGCATTTT
TRBD1	TRBJ1-3	TRBV7-2	-	CASSPGTGVGNTIYF	TGTGCCAGCAGTCCCGGGACAGGGGTTGGAAACACCATATATTTT
-	TRBJ2-1	TRBV27	-	CASSLTGGDNEQFF	TGTGCCAGCAGTTTAACAGGGGGGGACAATGAGCAGTTCTTC
TRBD2	TRBJ2-7	TRBV20-1	-	CSAMSSGSKYF	TGCAGTGCTATGTCTAGCGGGAGTAAGTACTTC
TRBD2	TRBJ2-1	TRBV9	-	CASSVFSGGPYEQFF	TGTGCCAGCAGCGTATTTAGCGGGGGGCCGTATGAGCAGTTCTTC
-	TRBJ1-4	TRBV18	-	CASSPFGQGDEKLFF	TGTGCCAGCTCACCCTTCGGACAAGGAGATGAAAAACTGTTTTTT
-	TRBJ1-1	TRBV19	-	CASTWGQVGLKNTEAFF	TGTGCCAGTACGTGGGGGCAGGTGGGGTTGAAGAACACTGAAGCTTTCTTT
-	TRBJ1-1	TRBV18	-	CASSPDVNTEAFF	TGTGCCAGCTCACCGGACGTGAACACTGAAGCTTTCTTT
-	TRBJ2-7	TRBV5-6	few	CASSLERRRTYF	TGTGCCAGCAGCTTGGAGAGGAGGCGGACGTACTTC
-	TRBJ1-4	TRBV30	-	CAWSWVVNEKLFF	TGTGCCTGGAGCTGGGTTGTTAATGAAAAACTGTTTTTT
-	TRBJ1-4	TRBV5-1	-	CASSLGQVYEKLFF	TGCGCCAGCAGCTTGGGGCAGGTATATGAAAAACTGTTTTTT
TRBD1	TRBJ1-2	TRBV6-5	-	CASSTYGTAAYGYTF	TGTGCCAGCAGCACCTATGGGACAGCGGCCTATGGCTACACCTTC
-	TRBJ1-5	TRBV6-5	-	CASSHGSNQPQHF	TGTGCCAGCAGCCACGGCAGCAATCAGCCCCAGCATTTT
-	TRBJ2-1	TRBV7-9	-	CASSLALGNEQFF	TGTGCCAGCAGCTTAGCGCTGGGGAATGAGCAGTTCTTC
-	TRBJ1-5	TRBV19	-	CASSMGSGIAREPQHF	TGTGCCAGTAGTATGGGTTCGGGGATCGCCCGGGAGCCCCAGCATTTT